The 20 T cell receptor beta chains below all came from one sample that was sequenced in a study of regulatory dendritic cells for organ transplantation. Only in-frame clones appear in the TCRdb table, and some are missing; sequencing was by immunoSEQ multiplex PCR. The sample yields 9,000 to 13,000 clones, around 66% seen once. The sequencing input was memory CD8+ T cells from blood. Subset reported: CD45RO+ memory T cells. These receptors came from a human donor in good health.

This chain uses TRBV2 with TRBJ2-3, with 10 positions matching TRBD1. CDR3 size: 16 residues. V gave up 6 bases and J gave up 3 bases; unmatched junction bases: 9. The germline V gene encodes CDR1 SNHLY and CDR2 FYNNEI. DNA for the CDR3: TGTGCCAGCAGCTCGACCGGGACAGGGGCAACAGATACGCAGTATTTT. This codes for CASSSTGTGATDTQYF.

This chain links TRBV5-6 with TRBJ1-2, with D unresolved. With 0 bases removed from V and 2 bases from J, the gap between germline ends came to 14 bases. The CDR3 contains 16 residues. CDR1 and CDR2 from the germline V gene are SGHDT and YYEEEE. The CDR3 region is CASSLAVVRINYGYTF. DNA of the CDR3: TGTGCCAGCAGCTTGGCGGTGGTCAGGATCAACTATGGCTACACCTTC.

The V call is TRBV28, the J call TRBJ2-7; 7 positions match TRBD2. CDR3 length equals 12 residues. With 3 bases clipped from V and 5 bases from J, the junction kept 1 base outside the gene matches. Looked up from germline, CDR1 is MDHEN and CDR2 is SYDVKM. CDR3 nucleotide sequence: TGTGCCAGCAGTTTGGGGAGGGACGAGCAGTACTTC. This translates into CASSLGRDEQYF.

The table lists this clone with a few counts. The V and J genes are TRBV16 and TRBJ2-2, with D possibly TRBD1 on 6 matching bases. This CDR3 comprises 14 residues. Germline V gene lookup returns CDR1 KGHSY and CDR2 FQNENV. Trimming shortened V by 7 bases and J by 6 bases, and 15 bases separated the two germline ends. The CDR3 loop is CASNLQGTAGELFF. The CDR3 region has the DNA TGTGCCAGCAACTTACAGGGTACCGCCGGGGAGCTGTTTTTT.

The chain couples TRBV11-3 to TRBJ1-2; 10 positions agree with TRBD1. The V gene's germline CDR1 is SGHNT and CDR2 YENEEA. The CDR3 totals 17 residues. V lost 5 bases and J lost 7; bases outside the gene matches: 16. The CDR3 sequence: CASSGRDRGTLNCGYTF. The CDR3 nucleotides are TGTGCCAGCAGCGGCCGGGACAGGGGAACTTTAAATTGTGGCTACACCTTC.

The J gene is TRBJ2-2, the V gene TRBV6-4; D is unresolved. Per germline, CDR1 MRHNA and CDR2 SNTAGT. The CDR3 sequence is 14 residues long. V was trimmed by 2 bases and J by 2 bases, leaving 6 bases between them. CDR3 protein: CASSDGENTGELFF. As DNA, the CDR3 is TGTGCCAGCAGTGACGGAGAAAACACCGGGGAGCTGTTTTTT.

This clone has only a few counts. The rearrangement uses TRBV27 and TRBJ1-5; D is undetermined. This CDR3 region has 12 residues. Trimming removed 1 base at V and 7 bases at J, with 5 bases between. The germline CDR1 and CDR2 sequences are MNHEY and SMNVEV (reference sequence). CDR3 protein: CASSLLGQPQHF. CDR3 DNA sequence: TGTGCCAGCAGTTTATTGGGCCAGCCCCAGCATTTT.

The chain employs TRBV28 and TRBJ2-3; no firm D call. The V end lost 3 bases, the J end lost 4 bases, and 5 bases lay between the germline ends. CDR1 is MDHEN and CDR2 is SYDVKM in the germline V gene. The CDR3 length is 12 residues. This CDR3 reads CASSLRSDTQYF. The CDR3 DNA sequence: TGTGCCAGCAGTTTGAGGTCAGATACGCAGTATTTT. Full variable domain (missing parts from reference TRBV28 and TRBJ2-3): DVKVTQSSRYLVKRTGEKVFLECVQDMDHENMFWYRQDPGLGLRLIYFSYDVKMKEKGDIPEGYSVSREKKERFSLILESASTNQTSMYLCASSLRSDTQYFGPGTRLTVL.

This chain links TRBV7-3 with TRBJ2-2, with a possible D match to TRBD1 (6 bases). V lost 6 bases and J 5 bases, leaving 22 bases between the germline ends. This CDR3 spans 17 amino acids. Germline V gene sequence: CDR1 SGHTA, CDR2 FQGTGA. CDR3 DNA: TGTGCCAGCAGTTGCCAATGTGGGGGCGACGGTACCGGGGAGCTGTTTTTT. Translating it yields CASSCQCGGDGTGELFF. Complete variable domain (other parts from reference TRBV7-3 and TRBJ2-2): GAGVSQTPSNKVTEKGKYVELRCDPISGHTALYWYRQSLGQGPEFLIYFQGTGAADDSGLPNDRFFAVRPEGSVSTLKIQRTERGDSAVYLCASSCQCGGDGTGELFFGEGSRLTVL.

This rearrangement joins TRBV13 to TRBJ2-1, with 7 bases identical to TRBD2. Unmatched junction bases numbered 6, after V lost 0 bases and J lost 4 bases. There are 16 residues in the CDR3. Germline V gene sequence: CDR1 PRHDT, CDR2 FYEKMQ (reference sequence). CDR3 coding DNA: TGTGCCAGCAGCTTAGGGGCGGGAGCTACATACAATGAGCAGTTCTTC. Its protein is CASSLGAGATYNEQFF.

The rearrangement links TRBV11-3 to TRBJ2-1; TRBD2 matches at 9 bases. The CDR3 loop spans 16 amino acids. Trimming took 6 bases from V and 4 from J; bases not matched to a gene: 10. CDR1 and CDR2 from the germline V gene are SGHNT and YENEEA. DNA for the CDR3: TGTGCCAGCAGTGCCGGGAGCGGGGGGCCATACAATGAGCAGTTCTTC. Protein product: CASSAGSGGPYNEQFF.

A few counts support this clone. V usage is TRBV27 and J usage is TRBJ1-6; D may be TRBD1 (6 bases). V shed 6 bases and J shed 10 bases, with 16 bases lying between them. CDR1 and CDR2 from the germline V gene are MNHEY and SMNVEV (reference sequence). The CDR3 runs to 14 residues. The CDR3 spells CASRPEGVRSPLHF. Written as DNA, the CDR3 is TGTGCCAGCAGACCCGAGGGGGTAAGGTCACCCCTCCACTTT.

This clone was recorded once. The V gene is TRBV4-2, the J gene TRBJ2-3, with 8 bases fitting TRBD2. V trimming: 1 base; J trimming: 2 bases; junction bases outside the gene matches: 11. Germline lookup yields CDR1 LGHNA and CDR2 YNFKEQ. The CDR3 spans 18 residues. This chain's CDR3 is CASSQAGIAGSDTDTQYF. The CDR3 DNA reads as TGTGCCAGCAGCCAAGCGGGTATAGCGGGATCGGACACAGATACGCAGTATTTT.

This CDR3 is CAISDQGVNTDTQYF. As DNA, the CDR3 is TGTGCCATCAGTGATCAGGGGGTGAACACAGATACGCAGTATTTT. This sequence joins TRBV10-3 and TRBJ2-3; TRBD1 matches at 7 bases. The CDR3 length is 15 residues. From germline, CDR1 is ENHRY and CDR2 SYGVKD. After removal of 3 bases from V and 2 bases from J, the junction contained 5 bases not matched to a gene.

This CDR3 is CASSPPWTSGIGEQFF. In nucleotides, the CDR3 is TGTGCCAGCTCACCACCGTGGACTAGCGGGATAGGTGAGCAGTTCTTC. The chain recombines TRBV18 with TRBJ2-1, with 12 bases matching TRBD2. The junction had 6 bases not matched to a gene; V was cut back by 0 bases and J by 9 bases. Germline V gene sequence: CDR1 KGHSH, CDR2 LQKENI. The length of the CDR3 is 16 residues.

This clone occurred once. Here the CDR3 reads CASSPPGFLANTGELFF. In DNA, the CDR3 is TGCGCCAGCAGCCCCCCCGGTTTTCTCGCGAACACCGGGGAGCTGTTTTTT. This sequence joins TRBV4-3 and TRBJ2-2; D is undetermined. Germline-derived CDR1 and CDR2 are LGHNA and YSLEER. Trimming shortened V by 4 bases and J by 0 bases, and 15 bases separated the two germline ends. The CDR3 loop spans 17 amino acids.

The DNA for the CDR3 is TGTGCCACGGGGACCGCCAAAGGAAACACCATATATTTT. Translating it yields CATGTAKGNTIYF. V usage is TRBV27 and J usage is TRBJ1-3; D perhaps matches TRBD1 (5 bases). This CDR3 has 13 amino acids. V was shortened by 10 bases and J by 4 bases, with 14 bases between the two germline ends. Germline V gene lookup returns CDR1 MNHEY and CDR2 SMNVEV (reference sequence).

The rearrangement joins TRBV28 to TRBJ2-7; D unresolved. In germline, CDR1 is MDHEN, CDR2 SYDVKM. Trimming cost V 5 bases and J 4 bases, with 3 bases left between them. The CDR3 totals 10 residues. CDR3 sequence reads: CASSAYEQYF. In DNA, the CDR3 is TGTGCCAGCAGTGCGTACGAGCAGTACTTC.

The chain employs TRBV4-2 and TRBJ1-1; TRBD1 aligns across 10 bases. CDR3 length equals 14 residues. The ends lost 4 bases at V and 10 bases at J; junction bases unmatched: 9. CDR1 and CDR2 (germline): LGHNA, YNFKEQ. The CDR3 DNA sequence: TGTGCCAGCAGCCCGAAGGACAGGGGGTATGGAGCTTTCTTT. Translating gives CASSPKDRGYGAFF.

J is TRBJ2-6 and V is TRBV6-4; TRBD2 aligns across 8 bases. Germline V lookup: CDR1 MRHNA, CDR2 SNTAGT. V trimming: 4 bases; J trimming: 2 bases; junction bases outside the gene matches: 1. This CDR3 region has 15 residues. CDR3 bases: TGTGCCAGCAGTGCGGGGGGGCCTGGGGCCAACGTCCTGACTTTC. This translates into CASSAGGPGANVLTF.